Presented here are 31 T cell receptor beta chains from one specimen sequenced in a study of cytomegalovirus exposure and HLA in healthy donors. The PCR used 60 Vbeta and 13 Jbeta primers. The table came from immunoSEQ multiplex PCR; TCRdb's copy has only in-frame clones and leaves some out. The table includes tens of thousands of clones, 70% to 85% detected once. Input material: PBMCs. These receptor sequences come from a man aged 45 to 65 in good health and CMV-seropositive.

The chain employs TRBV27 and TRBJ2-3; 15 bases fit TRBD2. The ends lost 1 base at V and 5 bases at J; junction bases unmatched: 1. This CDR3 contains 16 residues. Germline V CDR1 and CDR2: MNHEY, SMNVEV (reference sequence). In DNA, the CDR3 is TGTGCCAGCAGTTTATGGACTAGCGGGAGGGAAGATACGCAGTATTTT. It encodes CASSLWTSGREDTQYF.

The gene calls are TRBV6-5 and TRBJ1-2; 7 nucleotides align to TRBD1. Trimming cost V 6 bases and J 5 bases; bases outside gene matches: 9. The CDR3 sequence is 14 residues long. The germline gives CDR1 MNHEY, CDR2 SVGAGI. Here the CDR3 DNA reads TGTGCCAGCAGCCTCGGGACAGATTCTTATGGCTACACCTTC. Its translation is CASSLGTDSYGYTF.

CDR3 residues: CASRATGQGSYNEQFF. The CDR3 nucleotides are TGTGCCAGCAGAGCGACGGGACAGGGCTCCTACAATGAGCAGTTCTTC. V and J are TRBV7-2 and TRBJ2-1; 9 bases agree with TRBD1. CDR1 is SGHTA and CDR2 is FQGNSA in the germline V gene. This CDR3 comprises 16 residues. With V trimmed by 6 bases and J by 0 bases, 6 bases remained unmatched.

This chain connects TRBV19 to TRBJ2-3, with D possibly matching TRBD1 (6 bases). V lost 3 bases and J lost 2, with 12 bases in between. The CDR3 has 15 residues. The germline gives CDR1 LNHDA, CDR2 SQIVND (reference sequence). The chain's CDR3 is CASSISGAYTDTQYF. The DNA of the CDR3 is TGTGCCAGTAGTATTTCAGGGGCATACACAGATACGCAGTATTTT.

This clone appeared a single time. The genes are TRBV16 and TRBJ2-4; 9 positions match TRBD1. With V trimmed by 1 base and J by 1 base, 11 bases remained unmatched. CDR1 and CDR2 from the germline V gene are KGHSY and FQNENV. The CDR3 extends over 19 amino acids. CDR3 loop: CASSQYKWGQGRAKNIQYF. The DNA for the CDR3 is TGTGCCAGCAGCCAATATAAGTGGGGACAGGGAAGGGCCAAAAACATTCAGTACTTC.

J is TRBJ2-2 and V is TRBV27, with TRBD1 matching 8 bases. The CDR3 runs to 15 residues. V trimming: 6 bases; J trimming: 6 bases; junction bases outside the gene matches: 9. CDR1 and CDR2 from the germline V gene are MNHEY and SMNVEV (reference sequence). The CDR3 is CASSPLQGVAGELFF. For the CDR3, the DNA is TGTGCCAGCAGCCCACTACAGGGGGTTGCCGGGGAGCTGTTTTTT.

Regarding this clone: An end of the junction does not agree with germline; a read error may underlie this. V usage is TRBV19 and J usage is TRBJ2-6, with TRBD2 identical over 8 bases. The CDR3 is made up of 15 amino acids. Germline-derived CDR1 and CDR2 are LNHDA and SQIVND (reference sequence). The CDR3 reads CASSQAGAGANGLTF. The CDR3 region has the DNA TGTGCCAGTAGCCAAGCGGGAGCTGGGGCCAACGGCCTGACTTTC.

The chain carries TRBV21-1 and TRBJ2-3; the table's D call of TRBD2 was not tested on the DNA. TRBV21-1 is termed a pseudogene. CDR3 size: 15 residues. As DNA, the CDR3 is TGTGCCAGCAGCAGCAGCGGAGACTGTCCAGATACGCAGTATTTT. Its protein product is CASSSSGDCPDTQYF.

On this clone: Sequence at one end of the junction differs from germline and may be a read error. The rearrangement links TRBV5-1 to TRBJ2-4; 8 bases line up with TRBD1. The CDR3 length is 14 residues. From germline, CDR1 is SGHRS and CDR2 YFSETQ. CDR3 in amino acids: CASSAGQGKNSQYF. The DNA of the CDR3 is TGCGCCAGCAGCGCTGGACAGGGCAAAAACAGTCAGTACTTC.

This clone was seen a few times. CDR3 in amino acids: CASSGRGTFLADTQYF. The DNA of the CDR3 is TGTGCCAGCAGCGGTAGAGGGACATTCCTTGCGGATACGCAGTATTTT. The chain couples TRBV9 to TRBJ2-3; tentatively, D is TRBD1 (6 bases). V gave up 3 bases and J gave up 6 bases, with 20 bases separating them. The CDR3 extends over 16 amino acids. Germline V gives CDR1 SGDLS, CDR2 YYNGEE.

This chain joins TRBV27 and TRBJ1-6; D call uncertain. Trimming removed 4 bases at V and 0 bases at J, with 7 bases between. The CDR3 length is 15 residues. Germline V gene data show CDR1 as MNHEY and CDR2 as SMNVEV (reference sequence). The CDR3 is CASSSRSSYNSPLHF. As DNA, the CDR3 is TGTGCCAGCAGTTCCAGAAGCTCCTATAATTCACCCCTCCACTTT.

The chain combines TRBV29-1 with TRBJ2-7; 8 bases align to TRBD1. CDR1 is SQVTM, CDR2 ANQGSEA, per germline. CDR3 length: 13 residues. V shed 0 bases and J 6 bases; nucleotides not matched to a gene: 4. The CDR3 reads CSVEEDRVGEQYF. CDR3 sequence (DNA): TGCAGCGTTGAAGAGGACAGGGTAGGCGAGCAGTACTTC.

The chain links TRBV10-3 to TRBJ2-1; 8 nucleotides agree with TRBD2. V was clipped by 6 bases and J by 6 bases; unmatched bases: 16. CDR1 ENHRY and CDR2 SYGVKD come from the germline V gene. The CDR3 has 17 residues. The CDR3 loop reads CAIRAGLAQGHPNEQFF. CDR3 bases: TGTGCCATCAGGGCCGGACTAGCCCAAGGCCACCCCAATGAGCAGTTCTTC.

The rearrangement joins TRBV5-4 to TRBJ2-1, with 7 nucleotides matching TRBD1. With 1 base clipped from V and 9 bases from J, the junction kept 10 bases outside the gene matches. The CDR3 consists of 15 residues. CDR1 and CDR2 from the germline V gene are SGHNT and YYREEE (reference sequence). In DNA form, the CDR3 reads TGTGCCAGCAGCTTGAAAAGGGGGCGCTTGGGTGAGCAGTTCTTC. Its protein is CASSLKRGRLGEQFF.

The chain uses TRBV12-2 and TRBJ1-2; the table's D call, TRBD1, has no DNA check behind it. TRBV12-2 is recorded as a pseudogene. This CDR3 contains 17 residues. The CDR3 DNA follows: TGTGCAAGTCGCTTACCGACCCCACAGGGAAGGAGATATGGCTACACCTTC. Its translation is CASRLPTPQGRRYGYTF.

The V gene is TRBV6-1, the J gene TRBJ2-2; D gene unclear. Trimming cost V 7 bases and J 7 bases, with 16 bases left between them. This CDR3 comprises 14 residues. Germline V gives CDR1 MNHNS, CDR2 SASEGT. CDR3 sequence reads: CASKGDPGGGELFF. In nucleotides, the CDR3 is TGTGCCAGCAAAGGAGACCCCGGTGGCGGGGAGCTGTTTTTT.

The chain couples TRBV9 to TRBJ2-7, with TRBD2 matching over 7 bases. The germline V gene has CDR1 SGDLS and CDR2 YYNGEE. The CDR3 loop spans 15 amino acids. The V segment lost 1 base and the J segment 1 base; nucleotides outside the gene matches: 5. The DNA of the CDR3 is TGTGCCAGCAGCGTATTTCCAGCGGGGTCCTACGAGCAGTACTTC. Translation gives CASSVFPAGSYEQYF.

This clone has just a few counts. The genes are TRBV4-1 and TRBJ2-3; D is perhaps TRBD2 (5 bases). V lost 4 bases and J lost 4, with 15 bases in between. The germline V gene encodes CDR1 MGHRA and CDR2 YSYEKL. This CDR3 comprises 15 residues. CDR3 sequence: CASSPRGTRPDTQYF. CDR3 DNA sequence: TGCGCCAGCAGCCCCCGGGGAACTAGGCCAGATACGCAGTATTTT.

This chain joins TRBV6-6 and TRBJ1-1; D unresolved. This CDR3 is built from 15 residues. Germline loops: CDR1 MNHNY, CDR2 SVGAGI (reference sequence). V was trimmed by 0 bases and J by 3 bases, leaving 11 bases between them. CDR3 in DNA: TGTGCCAGCAGTTACTCAGGAGGAAGCGACACTGAAGCTTTCTTT. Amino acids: CASSYSGGSDTEAFF.

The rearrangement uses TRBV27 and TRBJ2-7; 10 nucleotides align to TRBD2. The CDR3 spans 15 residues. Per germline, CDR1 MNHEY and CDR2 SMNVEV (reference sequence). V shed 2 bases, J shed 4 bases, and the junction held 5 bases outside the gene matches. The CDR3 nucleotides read TGTGCCAGCAGTTTAACGGGACTAGCGCGATACGAGCAGTACTTC. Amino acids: CASSLTGLARYEQYF.

CDR3 sequence (DNA): TGTGCCAGCAGCGTAGAGGCGGCCTCCTACGAGCAGTACTTC. Translated, it gives CASSVEAASYEQYF. This chain uses TRBV9 with TRBJ2-7; no reliable D call. The CDR3 is 14 residues long. Trimming left V 0 bases short and J 0 bases short, with 7 bases between. Germline CDR1 and CDR2: SGDLS and YYNGEE.

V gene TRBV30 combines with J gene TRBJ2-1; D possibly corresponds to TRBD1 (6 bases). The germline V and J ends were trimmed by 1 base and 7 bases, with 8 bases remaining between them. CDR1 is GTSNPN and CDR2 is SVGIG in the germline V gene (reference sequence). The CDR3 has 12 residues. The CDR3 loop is CAWSAQGNEQFF. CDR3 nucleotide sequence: TGTGCCTGGAGTGCCCAGGGGAATGAGCAGTTCTTC.

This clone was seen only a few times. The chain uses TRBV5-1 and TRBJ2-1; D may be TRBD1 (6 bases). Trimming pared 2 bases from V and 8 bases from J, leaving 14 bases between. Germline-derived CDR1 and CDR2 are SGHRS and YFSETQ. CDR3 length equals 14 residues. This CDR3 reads CASSLGQGLDEQFF. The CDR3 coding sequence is TGCGCCAGCAGCTTAGGCCAGGGGCTCGATGAGCAGTTCTTC.

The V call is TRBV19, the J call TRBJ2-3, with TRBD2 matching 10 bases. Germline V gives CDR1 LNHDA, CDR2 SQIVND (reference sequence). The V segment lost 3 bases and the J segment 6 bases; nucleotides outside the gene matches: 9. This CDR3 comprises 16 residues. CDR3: CASSIGLAGVMDTQYF. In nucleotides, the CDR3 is TGTGCCAGTAGTATTGGGCTAGCGGGAGTTATGGATACGCAGTATTTT.

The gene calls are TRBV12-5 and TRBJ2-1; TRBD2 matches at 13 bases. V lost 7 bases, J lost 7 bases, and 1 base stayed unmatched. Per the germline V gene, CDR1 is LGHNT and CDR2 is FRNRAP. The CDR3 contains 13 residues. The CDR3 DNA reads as TGTGCTAGTGAGACTAGCGGGAGGAATGAGCAGTTCTTC. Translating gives CASETSGRNEQFF.

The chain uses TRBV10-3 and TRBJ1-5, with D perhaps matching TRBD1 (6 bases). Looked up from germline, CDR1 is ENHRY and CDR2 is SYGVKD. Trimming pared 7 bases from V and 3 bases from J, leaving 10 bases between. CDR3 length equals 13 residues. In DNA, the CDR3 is TGTGCCATCAACCGGGGGGCCAATCAGCCCCAGCATTTT. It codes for CAINRGANQPQHF.

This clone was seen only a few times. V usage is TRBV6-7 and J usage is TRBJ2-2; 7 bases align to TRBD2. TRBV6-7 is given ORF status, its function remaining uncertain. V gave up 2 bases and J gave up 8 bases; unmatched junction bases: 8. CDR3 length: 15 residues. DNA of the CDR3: TGTGCCAGCAGTTACCCTACTAGCGAGGGTGGGGAGCTGTTTTTT. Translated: CASSYPTSEGGELFF.

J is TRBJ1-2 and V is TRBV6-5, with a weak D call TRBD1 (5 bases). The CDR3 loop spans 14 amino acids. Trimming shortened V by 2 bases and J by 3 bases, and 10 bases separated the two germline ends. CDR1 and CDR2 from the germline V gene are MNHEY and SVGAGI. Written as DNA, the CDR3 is TGTGCCAGCAGTTACCAGGGCCGGGACTATGGCTACACCTTC. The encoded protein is CASSYQGRDYGYTF.

The CDR3 bases are TGTGCTAGCGGCGGGGGGACCGATGCTACGCAGTATTTT. Its protein product is CASGGGTDATQYF. This chain connects TRBV7-7 to TRBJ2-3, with 8 positions matching TRBD2. Germline V gene lookup returns CDR1 SSHAT and CDR2 FNYEAQ (reference sequence). The CDR3 runs to 13 residues.

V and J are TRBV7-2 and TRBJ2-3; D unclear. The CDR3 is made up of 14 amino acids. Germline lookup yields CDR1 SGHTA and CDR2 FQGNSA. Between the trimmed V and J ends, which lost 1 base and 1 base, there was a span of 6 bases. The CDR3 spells CASSLGLGTDTQYF. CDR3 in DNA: TGTGCCAGCAGCTTAGGACTGGGCACAGATACGCAGTATTTT.

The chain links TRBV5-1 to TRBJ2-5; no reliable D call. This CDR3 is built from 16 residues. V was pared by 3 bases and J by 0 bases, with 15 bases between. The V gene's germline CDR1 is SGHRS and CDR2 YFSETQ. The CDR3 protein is CASSSDFYQYQETQYF. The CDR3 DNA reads TGCGCCAGCAGCTCCGACTTCTACCAGTACCAAGAGACCCAGTACTTC.